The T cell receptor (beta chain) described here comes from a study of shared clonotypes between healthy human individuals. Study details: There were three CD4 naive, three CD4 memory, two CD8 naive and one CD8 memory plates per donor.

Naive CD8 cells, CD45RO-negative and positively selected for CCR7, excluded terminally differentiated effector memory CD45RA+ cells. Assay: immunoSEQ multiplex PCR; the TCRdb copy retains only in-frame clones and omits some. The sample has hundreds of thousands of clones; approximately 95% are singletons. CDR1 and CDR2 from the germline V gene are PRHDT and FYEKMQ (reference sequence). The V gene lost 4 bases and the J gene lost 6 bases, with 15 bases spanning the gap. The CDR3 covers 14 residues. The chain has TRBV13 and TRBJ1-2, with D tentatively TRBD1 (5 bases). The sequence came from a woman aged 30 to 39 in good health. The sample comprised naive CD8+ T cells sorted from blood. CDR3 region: CASSSRGSLNGYTF. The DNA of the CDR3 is TGTGCCAGCAGCTCCCGGGGCAGCCTCAATGGCTACACCTTC.